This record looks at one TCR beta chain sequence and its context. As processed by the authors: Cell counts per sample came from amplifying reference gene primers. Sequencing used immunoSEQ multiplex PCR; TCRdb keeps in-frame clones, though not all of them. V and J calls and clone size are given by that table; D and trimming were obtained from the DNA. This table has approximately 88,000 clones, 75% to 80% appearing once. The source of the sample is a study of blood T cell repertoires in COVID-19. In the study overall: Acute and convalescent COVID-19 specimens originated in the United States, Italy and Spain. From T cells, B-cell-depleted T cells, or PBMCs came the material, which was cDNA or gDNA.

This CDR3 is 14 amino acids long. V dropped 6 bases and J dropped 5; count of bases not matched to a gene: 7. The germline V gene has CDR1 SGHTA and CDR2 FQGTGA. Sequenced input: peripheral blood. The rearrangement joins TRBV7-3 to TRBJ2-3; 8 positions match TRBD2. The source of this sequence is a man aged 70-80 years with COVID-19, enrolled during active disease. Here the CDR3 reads CASSPGTSGDTQYF. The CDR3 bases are TGTGCCAGCAGTCCAGGGACTAGTGGAGATACGCAGTATTTT. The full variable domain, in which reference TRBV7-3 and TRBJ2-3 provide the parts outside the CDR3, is GAGVSQTPSNKVTEKGKYVELRCDPISGHTALYWYRQSLGQGPEFLIYFQGTGAADDSGLPNDRFFAVRPEGSVSTLKIQRTERGDSAVYLCASSPGTSGDTQYFGPGTRLTVL.